Included here is one T cell receptor (beta chain) sequence, with context. This entry belongs to a study of blood T cell repertoires in COVID-19. Across the whole study: Spain, Italy and the United States supplied samples that represented acute and convalescent COVID-19. PBMCs, B-cell-depleted T cells, or T cells provided the cDNA or gDNA that made up the material.

Libraries were prepared by immunoSEQ multiplex PCR; TCRdb keeps only in-frame clonotypes and omits some of them. The sample consists of tens of thousands of clones, around 90% of them appearing once. CDR3 length: 18 residues. This receptor was obtained from a woman in her sixties or seventies with acute or convalescent COVID-19. The chain has TRBV21-1 and TRBJ2-5; the table names TRBD2, a call not compared with the DNA. TRBV21-1 is a pseudogene segment. Sample: peripheral blood. The CDR3 nucleotides are TGTGCCAGCATCCAAATGGGAATAGCGTTACACCGGCAAGAGACCCAGTACTTC. This gives the protein CASIQMGIALHRQETQYF.